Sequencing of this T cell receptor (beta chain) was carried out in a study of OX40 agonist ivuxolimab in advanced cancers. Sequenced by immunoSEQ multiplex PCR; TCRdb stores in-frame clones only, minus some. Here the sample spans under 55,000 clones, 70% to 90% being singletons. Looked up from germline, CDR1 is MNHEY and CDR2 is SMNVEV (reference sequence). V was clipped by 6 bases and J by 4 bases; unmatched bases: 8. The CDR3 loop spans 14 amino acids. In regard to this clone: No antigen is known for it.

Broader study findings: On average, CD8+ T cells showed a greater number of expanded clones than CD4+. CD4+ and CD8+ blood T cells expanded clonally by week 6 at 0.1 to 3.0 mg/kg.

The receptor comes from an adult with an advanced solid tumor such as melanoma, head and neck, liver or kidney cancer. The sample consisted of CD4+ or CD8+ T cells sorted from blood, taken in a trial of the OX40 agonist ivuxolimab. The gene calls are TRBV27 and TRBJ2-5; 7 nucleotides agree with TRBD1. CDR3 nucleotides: TGTGCCAGCAGGGTAGGGGACAGAACAGAGACCCAGTACTTC. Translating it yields CASRVGDRTETQYF.